These 30 T cell receptor beta chains originate from one sample sequenced in a study of blood T cells in healthy people across ages. PCR was performed a second time for about 6 to 11 cycles using a sample-barcoded 5' primer and a J-beta primer mix. MiXCR, run by TCRdb on the 5' RACE reads, gives a single entry per CDR3 protein. The sample yields about 780,000 distinct CDR3 sequences, 46% seen once. Material for sequencing was blood. The receptor set was obtained from a man older than 75 in good health.

The chain combines TRBV5-1 with TRBJ2-1, with a weak D call TRBD2 (5 bases). The CDR3 extends over 15 amino acids. Trimming cost V 2 bases and J 6 bases, with 15 bases left between them. Germline V gene sequence: CDR1 SGHRS, CDR2 YFSETQ. The CDR3 region is CASSFGVRSINEQFF. CDR3 sequence (DNA): TGCGCCAGCAGCTTCGGGGTTAGGTCCATCAATGAGCAGTTCTTC.

This clonotype was seen at least ten times. J is TRBJ1-5 and V is TRBV6-2 or TRBV6-3; tentatively, D is TRBD1 (5 bases). Germline assignment: CDR1 MNHEY and CDR2 SVGEGT. V was shortened by 6 bases and J by 6 bases, with 15 bases between the two germline ends. The CDR3 extends over 14 amino acids. The CDR3 DNA is TGTGCCAGCAGACCCCAGGGATGGACTCAGCCCCAGCATTTT. The encoded protein is CASRPQGWTQPQHF.

The CDR3 DNA is TGTGCTAGTGGTTTGGGGCAGAGGCTCTCCGCAACTAATGAAAAACTGTTTTTT. It codes for CASGLGQRLSATNEKLFF. V usage is TRBV12-5 and J usage is TRBJ1-4; D gene unclear. Per germline, CDR1 LGHNT and CDR2 FRNRAP. V lost 1 base to trimming and J lost 0 bases, with 15 bases between them. The CDR3 sequence is 18 residues long.

A remark on this clonotype: Its ends do not fully match the called genes, so a read error is possible. This chain uses TRBV7-2 with TRBJ2-5; 12 bases are shared with TRBD1. There are 15 residues in the CDR3. Per germline, CDR1 SGHTA and CDR2 FQGNSA. The CDR3 is CASSSSGTGGIKQCF. For the CDR3, the DNA is TGTGCCAGCAGCTCCTCCGGGACAGGGGGCATTAAGCAGTGCTTC.

This clonotype has a count of ten or more. The rearrangement joins TRBV28 to TRBJ2-3; 8 bases map to TRBD2. V dropped 5 bases and J dropped 2; count of bases not matched to a gene: 9. Germline CDR1 is MDHEN and CDR2 is SYDVKM. The CDR3 runs to 16 residues. The CDR3 DNA is TGTGCCAGCAGTCCTCTATCTAGCGGGCACACAGATACGCAGTATTTT. It yields the protein CASSPLSSGHTDTQYF.

A few counts support this clonotype. This chain connects TRBV9 to TRBJ2-1; D uncertain. The germline V gene encodes CDR1 SGDLS and CDR2 YYNGEE. The CDR3 sequence is 16 residues long. Trimming pared 3 bases from V and 4 bases from J, leaving 17 bases between. The CDR3 reads CASSGAGQVSYNEQFF. CDR3 DNA: TGTGCCAGCAGCGGGGCAGGTCAGGTTTCTTACAATGAGCAGTTCTTC.

The chain employs TRBV20-1 and TRBJ2-3, with 8 bases aligning to TRBD1. V lost 2 bases to trimming and J lost 4 bases; unmatched junction nucleotides: 14. Germline V gene sequence: CDR1 DFQATT, CDR2 SNEGSKA (reference sequence). The CDR3 has 17 amino acids. The CDR3 is CSARSRIGQGIADTQYF. CDR3 DNA: TGCAGTGCTAGATCGAGAATTGGACAGGGTATCGCAGATACGCAGTATTTT.

The CDR3 spells CASRGSNVLTF. CDR3 DNA: TGTGCCAGCAGGGGGTCCAACGTCCTGACTTTC. The J gene is TRBJ2-6, the V gene TRBV12-3 or TRBV12-4; D not resolved. The CDR3 runs to 11 residues. Deletions cut 6 bases from V and 8 bases from J, with 5 bases between.

This clonotype was counted between two and nine times. This chain joins TRBV29-1 and TRBJ2-2; 8 positions agree with TRBD1. Germline-derived CDR1 and CDR2 are SQVTM and ANQGSEA. This CDR3 has 14 amino acids. The trim removed 7 bases at V and 3 bases at J, leaving 7 bases unmatched. The CDR3 DNA is TGCAGCGGCACCGGACAGGGACACACCGGGGAGCTGTTTTTT. This encodes CSGTGQGHTGELFF.

The chain couples TRBV3-1 to TRBJ2-4; D not resolved. CDR1 is LGHDT and CDR2 is YNNKEL in the germline V gene (reference sequence). V lost 5 bases and J lost 0, with 14 bases in between. The CDR3 runs 16 residues. CDR3 nucleotides: TGTGCCAGCAGCTACAGAGGTTTCCTAGCCAAAAACATTCAGTACTTC. It codes for CASSYRGFLAKNIQYF.

The chain has TRBV25-1 and TRBJ2-3, with no clear D. V dropped 2 bases and J dropped 0 bases, with 9 bases sitting between them. Germline CDR1 is MGHDK and CDR2 is SYGVNS. This CDR3 has 15 amino acids. CDR3 sequence (DNA): TGTGCCAGCAGTGAAGATCCGGAGAGCACAGATACGCAGTATTTT. This translates into CASSEDPESTDTQYF.

The chain joins TRBV5-1 to TRBJ2-7; 7 bases match TRBD2. The germline gives CDR1 SGHRS, CDR2 YFSETQ. V lost 1 base and J lost 7; bases outside the gene matches: 14. The length of the CDR3 is 16 residues. The CDR3 nucleotides read TGCGCCAGCAGCTTGAGCAGCGGGATAGGGTACAATGAGCAGTACTTC. Its protein product is CASSLSSGIGYNEQYF.

CDR3: CASSLNGGFQETQYF. The CDR3 nucleotides read TGCGCCAGCAGCCTCAACGGGGGTTTCCAAGAGACCCAGTACTTC. This chain connects TRBV4-3 to TRBJ2-5; weak D call: TRBD2 (6 bases). The germline gives CDR1 LGHNA, CDR2 YSLEER. CDR3 length: 15 residues. V was cut by 4 bases and J by 1 base, with 13 bases left in between.

Remarks on this clonotype: One junction end does not reproduce the germline sequence, and a read error may be involved. The chain carries TRBV12-3 or TRBV12-4 and TRBJ2-5; TRBD1 is a possible D gene (5 bases). The CDR3 runs to 13 residues. CDR3 nucleotides: TGTGCCAACAGTTTCTGGGCAGGGGAGACCCAGTACTTC. Its translation is CANSFWAGETQYF.

Notes on this clonotype: This may be a read error: a much more frequent sequence differs by one nucleotide. The chain couples TRBV5-1 to TRBJ2-5; D call uncertain. Germline V gives CDR1 SGHRS, CDR2 YFSETQ. With 3 bases removed from V and 4 bases from J, the gap between germline ends came to 13 bases. This CDR3 has 14 residues. CDR3 protein: CASSYGEAGETQYF. DNA for the CDR3: TGCGCCAGCAGCTACGGAGAGGCAGGAGAGACCCAGTACTTC. The full variable domain, in which reference TRBV5-1 and TRBJ2-5 provide the parts outside the CDR3, is KAGVTQTPRYLIKTRGQQVTLSCSPISGHRSVSWYQQTPGQGLQFLFEYFSETQRNKGNFPGRFSGRQFSNSRSEMNVSTLELGDSALYLCASSYGEAGETQYFGPGTRLLVL.

V is TRBV10-3 and J is TRBJ2-7; D may be TRBD1 (6 bases). This CDR3 spans 14 amino acids. Trimming removed 2 bases from V and 0 bases from J, with 8 bases in between. The V gene's germline CDR1 is ENHRY and CDR2 SYGVKD. CDR3 region: CAISEGGHSYEQYF. The CDR3 DNA follows: TGTGCCATCAGTGAGGGGGGACACTCCTACGAGCAGTACTTC.

On this clonotype: This may stem from a read error, because a much larger clone lies one nucleotide away. The V call is TRBV7-9, the J call TRBJ2-6, with D perhaps assigned TRBD1 or TRBD2 (5 bases each). V lost 4 bases and J lost 3, with 10 bases in between. This CDR3 is built from 15 residues. Germline V gives CDR1 SEHNR, CDR2 FQNEAQ (reference sequence). The CDR3: CASSSWGFGANVLTF. In DNA form, the CDR3 reads TGTGCCAGCAGCTCGTGGGGGTTTGGGGCCAACGTCCTGACTTTC.

This clonotype has a handful of counts. The chain couples TRBV5-1 to TRBJ2-7; tentatively, D is TRBD1 (7 bases). This CDR3 region has 14 residues. V gave up 0 bases and J gave up 6 bases, with 13 bases separating them. From germline, CDR1 is SGHRS and CDR2 YFSETQ. The CDR3, as DNA: TGCGCCAGCAGCTTGGTGACGGGGGACAGCGAGCAGTACTTC. It codes for CASSLVTGDSEQYF.

This chain links TRBV28 with TRBJ2-5, with 10 bases lining up with TRBD1. With the DNA end fitting TRBJ2-7 better, the J assignment may be wrong. CDR3 size: 15 residues. The V gene's germline CDR1 is MDHEN and CDR2 SYDVKM. The CDR3 nucleotides are TGTGCCACCCGGGAGACTAGGACAGGGGGCTACGAGCAGTACTTC. The encoded protein is CATRETRTGGYEQYF.

The chain carries TRBV29-1 and TRBJ1-4, with 8 bases lining up with TRBD1. Trimming took 3 bases from V and 7 from J; bases not matched to a gene: 4. Looked up from germline, CDR1 is SQVTM and CDR2 is ANQGSEA. CDR3 length: 13 amino acids. CDR3 protein: CSVDSGGGEKLFF. In DNA form, the CDR3 reads TGCAGCGTTGACTCAGGGGGCGGTGAAAAACTGTTTTTT.

The chain joins TRBV7-2 to TRBJ1-1; D ambiguous. V was shortened by 5 bases and J by 8 bases, with 9 bases between the two germline ends. Germline V gives CDR1 SGHTA, CDR2 FQGNSA. The CDR3 contains 11 residues. The CDR3 DNA is TGTGCCAGCAGCATCGGGATGGAAGCTTTCTTT. Its protein product is CASSIGMEAFF.

The V call is TRBV27, the J call TRBJ2-7, with 8 nucleotides matching TRBD2. This CDR3 has 13 residues. CDR1 MNHEY and CDR2 SMNVEV come from the germline V gene (reference sequence). The J segment lost 4 bases and the V segment lost 5 bases, leaving 4 bases of the junction unmatched. The CDR3 sequence is CASSGTRGYEQYF. The CDR3 DNA reads as TGTGCCAGCAGTGGGACTAGAGGGTACGAGCAGTACTTC.

This clonotype occurred a few times. The rearrangement uses TRBV11-1 and TRBJ2-1; weak D call: TRBD1 (6 bases). Trimming left V 5 bases short and J 10 bases short, with 18 bases between. CDR1 and CDR2 (germline): SGHAT, FQDESV (reference sequence). There are 14 residues in the CDR3. CDR3 DNA: TGTGCCAGCAGCCGTGAGGGGGATAGTGTAGAGCAGTTCTTC. It is translated as CASSREGDSVEQFF.

This clonotype was picked up a small number of times. The chain joins TRBV20-1 to TRBJ2-3; a possible D gene is TRBD1 (6 bases). Trimming took 5 bases from V and 0 from J, leaving 15 bases between them. The CDR3 runs 15 residues. Germline assignment: CDR1 DFQATT and CDR2 SNEGSKA (reference sequence). CDR3 protein: CSAPDRSTSTDTQYF. In nucleotides, the CDR3 is TGCAGTGCTCCAGACAGGTCTACTAGCACAGATACGCAGTATTTT.

J is TRBJ2-7 and V is TRBV13; D unclear. Germline V CDR1 and CDR2: PRHDT, FYEKMQ (reference sequence). The CDR3 sequence is 13 residues long. V lost 8 bases to trimming and J lost 4 bases, with 15 bases between them. CDR3 loop: CASEARLQYEQYF. The DNA for the CDR3 is TGTGCCAGCGAGGCGAGACTCCAGTACGAGCAGTACTTC.

Regarding this clonotype: With a much larger clone just one base away, this may be a read error. The chain links TRBV30 to TRBJ2-3; a weak D match, TRBD1 (6 bases). CDR3 length: 16 residues. From germline, CDR1 is GTSNPN and CDR2 SVGIG (reference sequence). The CDR3 spells CTWNIVNRVGTDTQYF. The CDR3 DNA reads TGTACCTGGAACATCGTTAACAGGGTCGGCACAGATACGCAGTATTTT.

This clonotype occurred a few times. This chain connects TRBV12-3 or TRBV12-4 to TRBJ1-2; TRBD1 might be the D (6 bases). V lost 5 bases, J lost 0 bases, and 10 bases lay in between. This CDR3 comprises 14 residues. The CDR3 DNA sequence: TGTGCCAGCAGTACAGGGACCACTAACTATGGCTACACCTTC. Encoded protein: CASSTGTTNYGYTF.

The chain links TRBV24-1 to TRBJ2-7; TRBD2 is a possible D gene (5 bases). The CDR3 sequence is 13 residues long. Trimming pared 5 bases from V and 0 bases from J, leaving 7 bases between. Germline CDR1 and CDR2: KGHDR and SFDVKD. The CDR3: CATSVGSSYEQYF. In DNA form, the CDR3 reads TGTGCCACCAGTGTGGGGAGCTCCTACGAGCAGTACTTC.

This clonotype was counted many times. The chain has TRBV7-2 and TRBJ2-1; D gene uncertain. There are 15 residues in the CDR3. Germline CDR1 is SGHTA and CDR2 is FQGNSA. V gave up 7 bases and J gave up 0 bases, with 13 bases separating them. The CDR3 spells CASTVGGSSYNEQFF. CDR3 nucleotides: TGTGCCAGCACTGTAGGCGGCAGCTCCTACAATGAGCAGTTCTTC.

This clonotype was counted only a few times. The genes are TRBV14 and TRBJ2-7, with 8 bases aligning to TRBD1. CDR1 SGHDN and CDR2 FVKESK come from the germline V gene. After removal of 1 base from V and 2 bases from J, the junction contained 7 bases not matched to a gene. The CDR3 is made up of 16 amino acids. The CDR3 DNA sequence: TGTGCCAGCAGCCAAGGGGGCAGGGGGCCCCCCTACGAGCAGTACTTC. It yields the protein CASSQGGRGPPYEQYF.